The rows below give T cell receptor beta chains drawn from one sample of a study of T cells in Graves' hyperthyroidism and ophthalmopathy. TCRdb redid the calling of the multiplex PCR reads with MiXCR, one entry per CDR3 protein. The table includes approximately 590,000 distinct CDR3 sequences, approximately 15% detected once. Material for sequencing was blood. All receptors derive from a woman in her thirties with Graves' hyperthyroidism. Each CDR3 is given with its conserved first and last residue. The D gene is left open where the match is weak. Where a row states a size, it is once, few, many or the class of an expanded clone; other rows omit it.

D gene: TRBD1; clone size: few; V gene: TRBV19; J gene: TRBJ1-2; CDR3 DNA: TGTGCCAGTAGTATTGTGGACAGGGGGCGCGGCTACACCTTC; CDR3 protein: CASSIVDRGRGYTF
D gene: TRBD1; clone size: -; V gene: TRBV11-2; J gene: TRBJ2-3; CDR3 DNA: TGTGCCAGCAGCTGCCGGGACAGATACACAGATACGCAGTATTTT; CDR3 protein: CASSCRDRYTDTQYF
D gene: TRBD2; clone size: many; V gene: TRBV7-6; J gene: TRBJ2-1; CDR3 DNA: TGTGCCAGCAGCCCCGCGGGAGCTTCGGAATACAATGAGCAGTTCTTC; CDR3 protein: CASSPAGASEYNEQFF
D gene: -; clone size: -; V gene: TRBV7-2; J gene: TRBJ2-7; CDR3 DNA: TGTGCCAGCAGCTTAGCTTTTAGGACCGAGCAGTACTTC; CDR3 protein: CASSLAFRTEQYF
D gene: -; clone size: few; V gene: TRBV20-1; J gene: TRBJ1-4; CDR3 DNA: TGCAGTGCTAGTCCCCTATCGGAAAAACTGTTTTTT; CDR3 protein: CSASPLSEKLFF
D gene: -; clone size: few; V gene: TRBV27; J gene: TRBJ2-7; CDR3 DNA: TGTGCCAGCAGTTTAGAACAGGGGAGGTACGAGCAGTACTTC; CDR3 protein: CASSLEQGRYEQYF
D gene: -; clone size: few; V gene: TRBV27; J gene: TRBJ2-1; CDR3 DNA: TGTGCCAGCACCCCCATCCCGCCGGGTGAGCAGTTCTTC; CDR3 protein: CASTPIPPGEQFF
D gene: -; clone size: many; V gene: TRBV7-6; J gene: TRBJ2-2; CDR3 DNA: TGTGCCAGCAGCTTAGCGTCCTACAGAACCGGGGAGCTGTTTTTT; CDR3 protein: CASSLASYRTGELFF
D gene: -; clone size: -; V gene: TRBV4-2; J gene: TRBJ1-1; CDR3 DNA: TGTGCCAGCAGCCAAGATGGAGTGAACACTGAAGCTTTCTTT; CDR3 protein: CASSQDGVNTEAFF
D gene: -; clone size: -; V gene: TRBV29-1; J gene: TRBJ2-2; CDR3 DNA: TGCAGCGTTGTACTCAGCGGGGAGCTGTTTTTT; CDR3 protein: CSVVLSGELFF
D gene: -; clone size: many; V gene: TRBV6-2/TRBV6-3; J gene: TRBJ2-2; CDR3 DNA: TGTGCCAGCAGTTATGCGTCCTTTGCAACCGGGGAGCTGTTTTTT; CDR3 protein: CASSYASFATGELFF
D gene: -; clone size: few; V gene: TRBV20-1; J gene: TRBJ2-7; CDR3 DNA: TGCAGTGCTAGAGATTCAAGGTGGGGAGCTAGCTCCTACGAGCAGTACTTC; CDR3 protein: CSARDSRWGASSYEQYF
D gene: TRBD2; clone size: many; V gene: TRBV2; J gene: TRBJ2-7; CDR3 DNA: TGTGCCAGCAGTGACCTACTAGCGGAGGAGCAGTACTTC; CDR3 protein: CASSDLLAEEQYF
D gene: TRBD2; clone size: many; V gene: TRBV30; J gene: TRBJ2-1; CDR3 DNA: TGTGCCTGGAGTGCCTGGCTAGCGGGAGACGGTGAGCAGTTCTTC; CDR3 protein: CAWSAWLAGDGEQFF
D gene: TRBD2; clone size: many; V gene: TRBV18; J gene: TRBJ2-1; CDR3 DNA: TGTGCCAGCTCACTTACTAGCGGGAGTGTACATGAGCAGTTCTTC; CDR3 protein: CASSLTSGSVHEQFF
D gene: TRBD1; clone size: many; V gene: TRBV10-3; J gene: TRBJ2-1; CDR3 DNA: TGTGCCATCAGTGACGCAGACAGGGGGCCGTGGAATGAGCAGTTCTTC; CDR3 protein: CAISDADRGPWNEQFF
D gene: TRBD2; clone size: many; V gene: TRBV20-1; J gene: TRBJ2-1; CDR3 DNA: TGCAGTGCTAGAGGTGTCGACGGGAGGGATGGCAATGAGCAGTTCTTC; CDR3 protein: CSARGVDGRDGNEQFF
D gene: -; clone size: many; V gene: TRBV20-1; J gene: TRBJ2-7; CDR3 DNA: TGCAGTGCTAGAGGGGCCAGTCCTGACGAGCAGTACTTC; CDR3 protein: CSARGASPDEQYF
D gene: -; clone size: many; V gene: TRBV4-2; J gene: TRBJ2-7; CDR3 DNA: TGTGCCAGCAGCCAAGCTTCGGACGGGGGCCGCTCCTACGAGCAGTACTTC; CDR3 protein: CASSQASDGGRSYEQYF
D gene: -; clone size: -; V gene: TRBV27; J gene: TRBJ2-1; CDR3 DNA: TGTGCCAGCAGCCCGGACACTCGCTCCTACAATGAGCAGTTCTTC; CDR3 protein: CASSPDTRSYNEQFF
D gene: -; clone size: -; V gene: TRBV6-9; J gene: TRBJ1-2; CDR3 DNA: TGTGCCAGCAGTTACAGGGAATCGGCCGACGGCTACACCTTC; CDR3 protein: CASSYRESADGYTF
D gene: -; clone size: many; V gene: TRBV7-2; J gene: TRBJ1-2; CDR3 DNA: TGCGCCAGCAGCTTGGACAGTAACTATGGCTACACCTTC; CDR3 protein: CASSLDSNYGYTF